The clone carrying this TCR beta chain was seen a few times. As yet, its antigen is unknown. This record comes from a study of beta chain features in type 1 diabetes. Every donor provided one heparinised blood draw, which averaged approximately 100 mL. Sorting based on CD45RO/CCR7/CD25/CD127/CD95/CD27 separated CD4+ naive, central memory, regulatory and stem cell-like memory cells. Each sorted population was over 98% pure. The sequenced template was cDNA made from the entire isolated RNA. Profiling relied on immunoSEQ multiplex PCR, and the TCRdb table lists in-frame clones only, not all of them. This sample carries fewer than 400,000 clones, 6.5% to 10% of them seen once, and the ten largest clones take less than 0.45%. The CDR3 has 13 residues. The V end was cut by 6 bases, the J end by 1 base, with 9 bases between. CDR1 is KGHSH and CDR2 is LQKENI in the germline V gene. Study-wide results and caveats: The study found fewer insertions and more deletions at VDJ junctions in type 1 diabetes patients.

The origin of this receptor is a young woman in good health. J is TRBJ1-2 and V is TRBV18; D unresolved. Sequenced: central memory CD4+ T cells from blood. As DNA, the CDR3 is TGTGCCAGCTCCCCAGACAATAACTATGGCTACACCTTC. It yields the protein CASSPDNNYGYTF. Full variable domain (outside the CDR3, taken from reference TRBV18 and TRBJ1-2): NAGVMQNPRHLVRRRGQEARLRCSPMKGHSHVYWYRQLPEEGLKFMVYLQKENIIDESGMPKERFSAEFPKEGPSILRIQQVVRGDSAAYFCASSPDNNYGYTFGSGTRLTVV.